This T cell receptor (beta chain) was identified in a study of CD8 T cells in ankylosing spondylitis. Study results and caveats: A TCR beta motif of 7 or 8 highly homologous variants appeared characteristic of ankylosing spondylitis blood.

TCRdb fed the 5' RACE reads into MiXCR, producing one record per CDR3 protein. This table holds roughly 150,000 distinct CDR3 sequences, 30% to 40% found once. As to this clonotype: Its antigen remains unknown.

The source material was synovial fluid, either unsorted or a sorted T cell fraction (not recorded which). This clonotype was sampled from a male donor with ankylosing spondylitis.

CDR3 in amino acids: CASSLTWTSGGEQFF. The CDR3 DNA reads TGTGCCAGCAGCTTAACGTGGACTAGCGGGGGGGAGCAGTTCTTC. The rearrangement joins TRBV7-3 to TRBJ2-1, with TRBD2 identical over 14 bases. V gave up 0 bases and J gave up 10 bases; unmatched junction bases: 2. The CDR3 spans 15 residues. The germline V gene encodes CDR1 SGHTA and CDR2 FQGTGA.